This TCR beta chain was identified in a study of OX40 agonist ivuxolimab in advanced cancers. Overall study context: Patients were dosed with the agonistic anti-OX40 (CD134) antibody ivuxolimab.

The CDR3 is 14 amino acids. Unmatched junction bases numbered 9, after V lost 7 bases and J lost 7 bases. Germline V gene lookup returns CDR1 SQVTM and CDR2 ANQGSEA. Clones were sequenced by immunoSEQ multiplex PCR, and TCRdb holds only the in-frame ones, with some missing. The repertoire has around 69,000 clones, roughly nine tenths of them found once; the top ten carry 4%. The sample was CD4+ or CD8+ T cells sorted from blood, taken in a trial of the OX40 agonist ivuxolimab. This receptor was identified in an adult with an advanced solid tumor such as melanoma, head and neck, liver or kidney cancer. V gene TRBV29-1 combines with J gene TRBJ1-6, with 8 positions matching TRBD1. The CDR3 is CSATTGQANSPLHF. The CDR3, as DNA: TGCAGCGCAACCACGGGACAGGCAAATTCACCCCTCCACTTT. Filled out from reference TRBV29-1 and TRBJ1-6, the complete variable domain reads SAVISQKPSRDICQRGTSLTIQCQVDSQVTMMFWYRQQPGQSLTLIATANQGSEATYESGFVIDKFPISRPNLTFSTLTVSNMSPEDSSIYLCSATTGQANSPLHFGNGTRLTVT.